The rows below give T cell receptor beta chains drawn from one sample of a study of T-cell reconstitution after alpha-beta-depleted transplantation in children. From the PCR reads, TCRdb called clonotypes with MiXCR, one entry per CDR3 protein. This sample carries about 400,000 distinct CDR3 sequences, roughly 16% of them seen once, and the ten largest clones take approximately 28%. The material was PBMCs, mostly from graft donor cells, obtained 360 days after TCRalphabeta/CD19-depleted stem cell transplant. The receptors shown here come from a boy in the first two years of life who had a stem cell transplant for Wiskott-Aldrich syndrome, so the T cells may come from the graft donor. The CDR3 runs from the conserved cysteine through the conserved F or W. D genes are given only for firm matches. Rows give clone size only sometimes, using once, few, many, or a class for an expanded clone.

d_call: -
clone_size: few
v_call: TRBV18
j_call: TRBJ2-1
cdr3_aa: CASYQGGDNEQFF
cdr3_nt: TGTGCCAGCTACCAAGGGGGGGACAATGAGCAGTTCTTC

d_call: -
clone_size: -
v_call: TRBV15
j_call: TRBJ1-4
cdr3_aa: CATSKGREKLFF
cdr3_nt: TGTGCCACCAGCAAAGGACGGGAAAAACTGTTTTTT

d_call: -
clone_size: few
v_call: TRBV4-1
j_call: TRBJ1-5
cdr3_aa: CASSLRDGNQPQHF
cdr3_nt: TGCGCCAGCAGCCTTCGGGACGGCAATCAGCCCCAGCATTTT

d_call: -
clone_size: few
v_call: TRBV5-1
j_call: TRBJ2-1
cdr3_aa: CASSLVGIYNEQFF
cdr3_nt: TGCGCCAGCAGCTTGGTGGGAATCTACAATGAGCAGTTCTTC

d_call: -
clone_size: few
v_call: TRBV7-6
j_call: TRBJ2-3
cdr3_aa: CASSLMGLAFSTDTQYF
cdr3_nt: TGTGCCAGCAGCTTAATGGGTCTAGCGTTTAGCACAGATACGCAGTATTTT

d_call: TRBD1
clone_size: many
v_call: TRBV25-1
j_call: TRBJ1-4
cdr3_aa: CASSMTGSNEKLFF
cdr3_nt: TGTGCCAGCAGTATGACAGGGTCCAATGAAAAACTGTTTTTT

d_call: -
clone_size: many
v_call: TRBV12-3/TRBV12-4
j_call: TRBJ1-1
cdr3_aa: CANAGRGTEAFF
cdr3_nt: TGTGCCAACGCCGGGAGGGGGACTGAAGCTTTCTTT

d_call: TRBD1
clone_size: few
v_call: TRBV5-1
j_call: TRBJ2-1
cdr3_aa: CASSSTGVYYNEQFF
cdr3_nt: TGCGCCAGCAGCTCGACAGGGGTTTACTACAATGAGCAGTTCTTC

d_call: TRBD1
clone_size: -
v_call: TRBV9
j_call: TRBJ2-2
cdr3_aa: CASSAFPGQITGELFF
cdr3_nt: TGTGCCAGCAGCGCCTTCCCGGGACAGATCACCGGGGAGCTGTTTTTT

d_call: TRBD2
clone_size: few
v_call: TRBV4-2
j_call: TRBJ2-3
cdr3_aa: CASSPKRGGGNTDTQYF
cdr3_nt: TGTGCCAGCAGCCCGAAAAGGGGCGGGGGGAACACAGATACGCAGTATTTT

d_call: -
clone_size: -
v_call: TRBV11-2
j_call: TRBJ2-1
cdr3_aa: CASSFGARDEQFF
cdr3_nt: TGTGCCAGCAGCTTCGGGGCGAGGGATGAGCAGTTCTTC

d_call: -
clone_size: many
v_call: TRBV28
j_call: TRBJ2-5
cdr3_aa: CASSFISEETQYF
cdr3_nt: TGTGCCAGCAGTTTCATTTCAGAAGAGACCCAGTACTTC

d_call: -
clone_size: -
v_call: TRBV4-2
j_call: TRBJ1-4
cdr3_aa: CASSPRDQKKLFF
cdr3_nt: TGTGCCAGCAGCCCCCGGGACCAAAAAAAACTGTTTTTT

d_call: -
clone_size: -
v_call: TRBV28
j_call: TRBJ2-3
cdr3_aa: CASSLYGSSTDTQYF
cdr3_nt: TGTGCCAGCAGTTTATACGGGAGTAGCACAGATACGCAGTATTTT

d_call: -
clone_size: few
v_call: TRBV27
j_call: TRBJ2-3
cdr3_aa: CASSFGRVSPRTDTQYF
cdr3_nt: TGTGCCAGCAGTTTCGGGCGAGTCTCTCCGCGCACAGATACGCAGTATTTT

d_call: TRBD2
clone_size: few
v_call: TRBV7-2
j_call: TRBJ2-3
cdr3_aa: CASSSPGGETDTQYF
cdr3_nt: TGTGCCAGCAGCTCCCCGGGGGGGGAGACAGATACGCAGTATTTT

d_call: TRBD2
clone_size: few
v_call: TRBV5-1
j_call: TRBJ2-5
cdr3_aa: CASSTVAGQETQYF
cdr3_nt: TGCGCCAGCAGCACCGTAGCGGGACAAGAGACCCAGTACTTC

d_call: TRBD2
clone_size: few
v_call: TRBV10-3
j_call: TRBJ2-7
cdr3_aa: CAISESFGTSGRVGSYEQYF
cdr3_nt: TGTGCCATCAGTGAGTCGTTTGGGACTAGCGGGAGAGTCGGATCCTACGAGCAGTACTTC

d_call: TRBD2
clone_size: -
v_call: TRBV3-1
j_call: TRBJ2-7
cdr3_aa: CASSQVAGGRREQYF
cdr3_nt: TGTGCCAGCAGCCAAGTAGCGGGAGGGCGGCGCGAGCAGTACTTC

d_call: -
clone_size: many
v_call: TRBV11-2
j_call: TRBJ2-5
cdr3_aa: CASRTKGETQYF
cdr3_nt: TGTGCCAGCCGCACGAAAGGGGAGACCCAGTACTTC

d_call: TRBD2
clone_size: few
v_call: TRBV7-8
j_call: TRBJ2-6
cdr3_aa: CASSSSIPSLASGANVLTF
cdr3_nt: TGTGCCAGCAGCTCGTCAATACCTTCACTAGCGTCTGGGGCCAACGTCCTGACTTTC

d_call: TRBD1
clone_size: few
v_call: TRBV20-1
j_call: TRBJ2-7
cdr3_aa: CSARVRDRDPYEQYF
cdr3_nt: TGCAGTGCTAGAGTCCGGGACAGGGATCCCTACGAGCAGTACTTC

d_call: TRBD1
clone_size: -
v_call: TRBV7-9
j_call: TRBJ1-4
cdr3_aa: CASSWDRGRKLFF
cdr3_nt: TGTGCCAGCAGCTGGGACAGGGGACGAAAACTGTTTTTT

d_call: -
clone_size: -
v_call: TRBV24-1
j_call: TRBJ2-5
cdr3_aa: CATSDPALTGGRETQYF
cdr3_nt: TGTGCCACCAGTGATCCCGCCTTGACAGGCGGAAGAGAGACCCAGTACTTC

d_call: TRBD2
clone_size: few
v_call: TRBV7-2
j_call: TRBJ2-1
cdr3_aa: CASSFRPGGLLNEQFF
cdr3_nt: TGTGCCAGCAGCTTCCGTCCGGGAGGGCTACTCAATGAGCAGTTCTTC

d_call: TRBD2
clone_size: many
v_call: TRBV12-5
j_call: TRBJ2-1
cdr3_aa: CASGSVAGQFF
cdr3_nt: TGTGCTAGTGGTTCGGTAGCGGGGCAGTTCTTC

d_call: -
clone_size: few
v_call: TRBV5-1
j_call: TRBJ2-5
cdr3_aa: CASSSAGTYQETQYF
cdr3_nt: TGCGCCAGCAGCTCTGCCGGGACCTACCAAGAGACCCAGTACTTC

d_call: TRBD2
clone_size: -
v_call: TRBV6-1
j_call: TRBJ2-3
cdr3_aa: CASRGGKGGTQYF
cdr3_nt: TGTGCCAGCCGGGGGGGCAAGGGCGGTACGCAGTATTTT